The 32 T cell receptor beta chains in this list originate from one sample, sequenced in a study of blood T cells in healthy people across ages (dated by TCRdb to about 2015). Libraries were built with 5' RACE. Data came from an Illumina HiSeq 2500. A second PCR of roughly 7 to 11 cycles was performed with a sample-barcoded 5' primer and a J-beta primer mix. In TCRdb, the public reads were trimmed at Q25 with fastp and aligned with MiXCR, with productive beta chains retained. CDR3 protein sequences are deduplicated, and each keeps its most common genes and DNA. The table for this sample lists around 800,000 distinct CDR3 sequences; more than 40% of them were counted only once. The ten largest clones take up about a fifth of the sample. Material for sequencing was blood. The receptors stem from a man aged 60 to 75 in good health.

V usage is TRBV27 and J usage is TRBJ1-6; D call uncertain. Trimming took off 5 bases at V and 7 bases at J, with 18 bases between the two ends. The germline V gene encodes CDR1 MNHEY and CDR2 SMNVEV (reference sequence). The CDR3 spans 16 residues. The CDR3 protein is CASSLISRETNSPLHF. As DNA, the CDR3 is TGTGCCAGCAGTCTGATAAGCCGGGAGACCAATTCACCCCTCCACTTT.

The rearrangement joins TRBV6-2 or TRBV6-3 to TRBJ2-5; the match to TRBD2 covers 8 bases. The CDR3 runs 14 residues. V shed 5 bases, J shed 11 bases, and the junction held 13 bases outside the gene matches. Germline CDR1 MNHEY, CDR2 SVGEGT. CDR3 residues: CASSDAGGAYEQYF. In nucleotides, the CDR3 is TGTGCCAGCAGTGACGCCGGGGGGGCCTATGAGCAGTACTTC.

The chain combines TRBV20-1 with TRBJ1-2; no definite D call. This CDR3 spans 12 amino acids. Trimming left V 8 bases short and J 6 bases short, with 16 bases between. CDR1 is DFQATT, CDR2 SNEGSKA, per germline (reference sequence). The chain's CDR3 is CSTHISPNGYTF. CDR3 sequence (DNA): TGCAGTACCCACATTAGTCCGAATGGCTACACCTTC.

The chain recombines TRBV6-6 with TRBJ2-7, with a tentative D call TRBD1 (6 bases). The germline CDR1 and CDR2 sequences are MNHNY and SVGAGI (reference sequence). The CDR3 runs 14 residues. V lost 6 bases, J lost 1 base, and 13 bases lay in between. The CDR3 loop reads CASRDAGDSYEQYF. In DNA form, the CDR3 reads TGTGCCAGCAGAGACGCAGGGGATTCCTACGAGCAGTACTTC.

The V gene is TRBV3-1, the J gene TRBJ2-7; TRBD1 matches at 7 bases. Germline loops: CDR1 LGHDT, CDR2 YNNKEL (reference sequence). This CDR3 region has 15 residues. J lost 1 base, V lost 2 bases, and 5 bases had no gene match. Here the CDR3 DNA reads TGTGCCAGCAGCCAAATGACAGGGTCGTCCTACGAGCAGTACTTC. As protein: CASSQMTGSSYEQYF.

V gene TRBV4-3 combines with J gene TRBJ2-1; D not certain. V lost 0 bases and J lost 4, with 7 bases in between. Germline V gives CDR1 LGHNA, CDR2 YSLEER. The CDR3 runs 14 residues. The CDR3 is CASSQDVSYNEQFF. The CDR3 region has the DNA TGCGCCAGCAGCCAAGATGTCAGTTACAATGAGCAGTTCTTC.

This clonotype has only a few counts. The CDR3 DNA sequence: TGTGCCAGCAGCCCTAGGACTAGCGGCGTTACGGATACTGAGCAGTACTTC. Its translation is CASSPRTSGVTDTEQYF. V and J are TRBV13 and TRBJ2-7; 10 nucleotides match TRBD2. The junction had 17 bases not matched to a gene; V was cut back by 5 bases and J by 7 bases. Germline-derived CDR1 and CDR2 are PRHDT and FYEKMQ (reference sequence). This CDR3 contains 17 residues.

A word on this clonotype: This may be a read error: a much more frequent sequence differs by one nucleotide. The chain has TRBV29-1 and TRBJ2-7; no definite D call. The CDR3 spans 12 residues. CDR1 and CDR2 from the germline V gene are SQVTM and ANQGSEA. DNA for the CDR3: TGCAGCGTTGCTGACAACTCCGACGAGCAGTACTTC. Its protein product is CSVADNSDEQYF.

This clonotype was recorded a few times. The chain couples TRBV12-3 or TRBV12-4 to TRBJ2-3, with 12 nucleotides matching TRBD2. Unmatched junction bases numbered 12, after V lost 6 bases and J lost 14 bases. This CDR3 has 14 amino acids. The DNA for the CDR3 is TGTGCCAGCAGCCCCGGGACTAGCGGGCGTCAAGGGTATTTT. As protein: CASSPGTSGRQGYF.

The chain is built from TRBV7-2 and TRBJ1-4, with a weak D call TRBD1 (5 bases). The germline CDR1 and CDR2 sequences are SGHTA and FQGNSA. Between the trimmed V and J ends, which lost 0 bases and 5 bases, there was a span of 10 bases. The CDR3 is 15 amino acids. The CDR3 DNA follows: TGTGCCAGCAGCTTAGCGGCAGGGATAAATGAAAAACTGTTTTTT. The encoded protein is CASSLAAGINEKLFF.

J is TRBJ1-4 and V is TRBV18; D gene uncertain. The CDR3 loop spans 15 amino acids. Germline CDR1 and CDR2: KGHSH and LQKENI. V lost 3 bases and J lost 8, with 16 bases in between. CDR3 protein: CASSPDPKGWEKLFF. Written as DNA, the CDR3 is TGTGCCAGCTCACCCGACCCAAAGGGATGGGAAAAACTGTTTTTT.

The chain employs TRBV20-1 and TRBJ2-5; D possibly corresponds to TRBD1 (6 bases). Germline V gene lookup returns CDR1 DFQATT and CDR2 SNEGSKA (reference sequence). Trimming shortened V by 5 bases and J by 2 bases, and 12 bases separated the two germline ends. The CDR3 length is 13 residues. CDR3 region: CSASQGPQETQYF. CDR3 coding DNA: TGCAGTGCTTCCCAGGGGCCTCAAGAGACCCAGTACTTC.

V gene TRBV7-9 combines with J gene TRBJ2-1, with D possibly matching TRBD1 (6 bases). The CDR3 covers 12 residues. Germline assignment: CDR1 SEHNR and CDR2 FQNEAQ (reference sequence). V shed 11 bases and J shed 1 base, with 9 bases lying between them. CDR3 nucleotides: TGTGCCGGCCAGGGGTCCTACAATGAGCAGTTCTTC. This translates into CAGQGSYNEQFF.

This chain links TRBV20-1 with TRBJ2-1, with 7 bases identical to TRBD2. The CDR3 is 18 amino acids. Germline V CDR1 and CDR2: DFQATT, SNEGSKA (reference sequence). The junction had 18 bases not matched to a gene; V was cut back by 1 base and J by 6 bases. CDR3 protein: CSARATPIRGGGTNEQFF. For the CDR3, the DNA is TGCAGTGCTAGAGCAACTCCGATCCGAGGCGGGGGTACCAATGAGCAGTTCTTC.

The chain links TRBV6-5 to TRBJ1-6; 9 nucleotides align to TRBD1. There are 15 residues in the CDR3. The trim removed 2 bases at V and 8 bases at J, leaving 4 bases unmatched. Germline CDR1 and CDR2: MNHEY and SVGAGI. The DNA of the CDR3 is TGTGCCAGCAGTTACGGGACAGGGCTTTATTCACCCCTCCACTTT. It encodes CASSYGTGLYSPLHF.

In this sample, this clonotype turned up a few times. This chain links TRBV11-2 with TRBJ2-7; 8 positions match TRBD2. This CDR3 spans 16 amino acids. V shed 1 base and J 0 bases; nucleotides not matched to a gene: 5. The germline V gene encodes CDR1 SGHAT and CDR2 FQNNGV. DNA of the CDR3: TGTGCCAGCAGCTTAGGGGGCGGGGGGCACTCCTACGAGCAGTACTTC. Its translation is CASSLGGGGHSYEQYF.

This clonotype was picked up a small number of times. Here the CDR3 reads CASSPLAGGLYEQYF. CDR3 nucleotide sequence: TGTGCCAGCAGTCCTCTAGCGGGGGGGCTCTACGAGCAGTACTTC. The V and J genes are TRBV6-2 or TRBV6-3 and TRBJ2-7, with 12 bases aligning to TRBD2. Germline CDR1 is MNHEY and CDR2 is SVGEGT. The CDR3 is 15 residues long. V trimming: 5 bases; J trimming: 3 bases; junction bases outside the gene matches: 5.

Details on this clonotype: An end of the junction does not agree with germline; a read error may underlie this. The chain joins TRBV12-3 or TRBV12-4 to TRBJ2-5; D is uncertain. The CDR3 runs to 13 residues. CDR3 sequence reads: CASSFRGLEAQYF. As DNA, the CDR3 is TGTGCCAGCAGTTTTAGAGGTTTAGAGGCCCAGTACTTC.

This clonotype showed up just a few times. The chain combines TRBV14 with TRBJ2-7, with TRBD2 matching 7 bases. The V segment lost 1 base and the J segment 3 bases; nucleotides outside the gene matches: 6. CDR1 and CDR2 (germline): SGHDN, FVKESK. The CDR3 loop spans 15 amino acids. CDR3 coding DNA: TGTGCCAGCAGCCAAGTTGGCGGGAGATTCTACGAGCAGTACTTC. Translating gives CASSQVGGRFYEQYF.

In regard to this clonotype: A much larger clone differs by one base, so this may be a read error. CDR3: CSVTGTSGNHNEQYF. The CDR3 nucleotides are TGCAGCGTCACCGGGACTAGCGGTAACCACAATGAGCAGTACTTC. The chain joins TRBV29-1 to TRBJ2-5; 11 bases line up with TRBD2. Germline CDR1 SQVTM, CDR2 ANQGSEA. J was trimmed by 11 bases and V by 6 bases; bases with no gene match: 17. CDR3 size: 15 residues.

Here the CDR3 reads CSARSGTVLGQYF. The CDR3 bases are TGCAGTGCTCGTTCCGGGACGGTGCTTGGGCAGTACTTC. The chain employs TRBV20-1 and TRBJ2-7; D is tentatively TRBD1 or TRBD2 (5 bases each). In germline, CDR1 is DFQATT, CDR2 SNEGSKA (reference sequence). This CDR3 has 13 amino acids. The ends were cut back, 5 bases at V and 9 bases at J, with 20 bases in the middle.

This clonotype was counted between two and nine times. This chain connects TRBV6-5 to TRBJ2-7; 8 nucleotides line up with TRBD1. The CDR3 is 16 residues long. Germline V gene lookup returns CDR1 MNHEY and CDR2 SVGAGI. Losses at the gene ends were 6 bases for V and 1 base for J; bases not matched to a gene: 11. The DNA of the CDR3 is TGTGCCAGCAGCCCTAACAGGGGGGTGAGGTCCTACGAGCAGTACTTC. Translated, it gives CASSPNRGVRSYEQYF.

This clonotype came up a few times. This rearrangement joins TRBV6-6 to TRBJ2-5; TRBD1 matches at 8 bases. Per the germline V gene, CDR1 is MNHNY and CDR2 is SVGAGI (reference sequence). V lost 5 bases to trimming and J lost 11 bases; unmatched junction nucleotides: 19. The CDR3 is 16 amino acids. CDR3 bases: TGTGCCAGCAGTCGGATAAACAGGGGGATATCGGAGGAGCAGTACTTC. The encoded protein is CASSRINRGISEEQYF.

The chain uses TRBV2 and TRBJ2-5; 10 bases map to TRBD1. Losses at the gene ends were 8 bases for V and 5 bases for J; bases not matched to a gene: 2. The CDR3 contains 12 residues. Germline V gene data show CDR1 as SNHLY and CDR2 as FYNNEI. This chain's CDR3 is CASGTGAETQYF. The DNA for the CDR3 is TGTGCCAGCGGGACAGGGGCGGAGACCCAGTACTTC.

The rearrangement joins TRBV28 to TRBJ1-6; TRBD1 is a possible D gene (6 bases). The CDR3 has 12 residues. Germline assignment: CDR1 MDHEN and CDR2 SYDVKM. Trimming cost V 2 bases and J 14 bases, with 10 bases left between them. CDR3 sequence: CASSLVQGTLHF. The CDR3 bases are TGTGCCAGCAGTTTAGTCCAGGGGACCCTCCACTTT.

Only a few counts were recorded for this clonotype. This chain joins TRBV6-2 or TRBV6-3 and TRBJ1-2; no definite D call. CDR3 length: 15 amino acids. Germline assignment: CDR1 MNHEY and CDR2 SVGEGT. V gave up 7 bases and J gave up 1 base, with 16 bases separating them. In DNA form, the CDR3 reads TGTGCCAGCATCGAGGACCGGCATTTTAACTATGGCTACACCTTC. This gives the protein CASIEDRHFNYGYTF.

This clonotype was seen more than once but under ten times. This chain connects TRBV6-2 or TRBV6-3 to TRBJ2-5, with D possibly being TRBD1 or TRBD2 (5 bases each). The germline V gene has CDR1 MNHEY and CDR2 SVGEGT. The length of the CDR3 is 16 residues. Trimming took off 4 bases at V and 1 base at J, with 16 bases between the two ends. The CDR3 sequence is CASSWGATGTQETQYF. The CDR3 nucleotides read TGTGCCAGCAGTTGGGGTGCCACTGGGACCCAAGAGACCCAGTACTTC.

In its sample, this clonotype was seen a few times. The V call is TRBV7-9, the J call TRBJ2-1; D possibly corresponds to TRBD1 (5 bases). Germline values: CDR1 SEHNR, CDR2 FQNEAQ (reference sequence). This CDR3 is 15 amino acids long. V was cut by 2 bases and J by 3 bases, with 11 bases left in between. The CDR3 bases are TGTGCCAGCAGCTTAAGGACACCCGGCTACAATGAGCAGTTCTTC. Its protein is CASSLRTPGYNEQFF.

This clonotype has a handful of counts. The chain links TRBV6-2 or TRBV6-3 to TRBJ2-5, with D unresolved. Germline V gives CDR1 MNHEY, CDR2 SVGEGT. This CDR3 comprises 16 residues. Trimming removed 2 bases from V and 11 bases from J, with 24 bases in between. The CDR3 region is CASSYMGSSLTMEQYF. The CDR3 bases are TGTGCCAGCAGTTACATGGGAAGCTCCCTGACGATGGAGCAGTACTTC.

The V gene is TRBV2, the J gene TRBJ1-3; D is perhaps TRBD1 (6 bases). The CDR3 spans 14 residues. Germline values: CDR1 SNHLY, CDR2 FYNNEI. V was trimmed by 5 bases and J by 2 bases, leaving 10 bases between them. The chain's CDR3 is CASSPTGPGNTIYF. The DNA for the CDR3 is TGTGCCAGCAGTCCTACAGGGCCTGGAAACACCATATATTTT.

CDR3 region: CASSWAGGTACNEQFF. DNA of the CDR3: TGCGCCAGCAGCTGGGCCGGAGGGACGGCCTGCAATGAGCAGTTCTTC. This sequence joins TRBV5-1 and TRBJ2-1; tentatively, D is TRBD2 (6 bases). V was shortened by 3 bases and J by 6 bases, with 19 bases between the two germline ends. CDR3 length: 16 residues. Germline V CDR1 and CDR2: SGHRS, YFSETQ.

CDR3 region: CASSLYQRGGADTQYF. The CDR3 DNA reads as TGCGCCAGCAGCTTGTATCAGCGGGGGGGCGCGGATACGCAGTATTTT. The V gene is TRBV5-1, the J gene TRBJ2-3; 10 bases align to TRBD2. The germline V gene encodes CDR1 SGHRS and CDR2 YFSETQ. Trimming cost V 1 base and J 6 bases; bases outside gene matches: 8. This CDR3 has 16 amino acids.